This T cell receptor beta chain was identified during a study of T cells after yellow fever vaccination. Study findings and constraints: A secondary response was less intense yet reached its peak sooner, at day 5 versus 15.

5'RACE template switching produced TCR cDNA carrying a universal primer site and UMIs. TCRdb called the 5' RACE reads again in MiXCR, with one record for every CDR3 protein. Altogether about 260,000 distinct CDR3 sequences are present, about 5.2% being singletons, with the ten largest covering approximately 3.5%. J gave up 0 bases and V 5 bases, and 3 bases lay outside the gene matches. CDR1 is DFQATT, CDR2 SNEGSKA, per germline (reference sequence). The CDR3 sequence is 14 residues long. This clonotype was counted at least ten times. The antigen is undetermined. Here the sequenced sample was CD4+ T cells sorted from PBMCs, taken on the day of the yellow fever booster vaccination. The sequence was collected from a man younger than 35 who received the YFV17D yellow fever vaccine. V is TRBV20-1 and J is TRBJ1-1; TRBD1 agrees at 10 bases. Here the CDR3 reads CSAETGGLNTEAFF. For the CDR3, the DNA is TGCAGTGCTGAGACAGGGGGCTTGAACACTGAAGCTTTCTTT.